The present entry profiles one T cell receptor beta chain with its context. The antigen it recognizes is unknown. Base qualities are missing; no much larger clone stands one base away. The sample comes from a study of Ad26.COV2.S vaccination and SARS-CoV-2 variants (dated by TCRdb to the early 2020s). For the wider study: Vaccine-arm donors were drawn from COV1001, a multicentre, randomized, double-blind, placebo-controlled phase I-IIa trial of Ad26.COV2.S in healthy adults. Ad26.COV2.S was given intramuscularly at 5x10^10 or 1x10^11 viral particles, as a single shot or as two shots 56 days apart. Trial participants were randomized into five groups of five, in which low-dose or high-dose Ad26.COV2.S was given once or twice, or placebo was given on both occasions. Investigators did not know the trial group allocation while performing experiments and assessing outcomes. The specificity and breadth of SARS-CoV-2-reactive T cell receptors after Ad26.COV2.S vaccination were assessed by TCRbeta repertoire sequencing. The TCR-sequenced set comprised about 30 samples: roughly 19 Ad26.COV2.S vaccine recipients, 5 placebo recipients and 8 SARS-CoV-2 convalescent individuals.

The immunoSEQ Assay was used to sequence TCRbeta CDR3 regions. After extraction, genomic DNA underwent amplification by bias-controlled multiplex PCR, followed by high-throughput sequencing. As for how the authors treated the data: To quantify the absolute abundance of every unique TCRbeta CDR3 region, sequences were collapsed and filtered. T cell fraction was estimated by normalization of TCRbeta template counts to usable DNA, with usable DNA being measured through amplification of reference genes present in all nucleated cells. Repertoire TCRs were annotated as SARS-CoV-2-specific by exact matching of V gene, CDR3 amino acid sequence and J gene to a known reactive TCR set. The reference SARS-CoV-2 TCR set was derived from MIRA and filtered for enrichment in COVID-19-positive ImmuneCODE repertoires, a step that removed public or cross-reactive TCRs. Drawing on the MIRA antigens, annotated TCRs were analysed further at the level of specific ORF or position within ORF. Breadth was defined as the number of annotated unique rearrangements divided by the total number of unique productive rearrangements, and depth was defined as the summed frequency of the annotated unique rearrangements. Two-sided Wilcoxon rank-sum tests were used to compare TCR breadth between groups. The immuneACCESS repertoire file appears here via TCRdb, limited to in-frame rearrangements. These files lack a portion of the clones; in checked studies, under half of the deficit traces to unresolved V genes, and the cause of the others is not known. Clone size and the V and J calls come from that table; the DNA yielded D and trimming. This sample has approximately 340,000 clones in its table, and around 84% of those were observed once. Of the sample, 3% to 4% is held by the ten largest clones.

As encoded in the germline V gene, CDR1 is MNHEY while CDR2 is SVGEGT. The germline ends are 12 bases apart after V is trimmed by 0 bases and J by 0 bases. The CDR3 goes from the cysteine to the phenylalanine over 16 residues. Of the read, only the CDR3 DNA is kept; its 48 bases are in frame from base 1. The treatment or condition tag for this specimen amounts to: roughly 19 received Ad26.COV2.S at low or high dose, single or two shots; about 5 received placebo; per-sample allocation not given. For vaccine and placebo recipients, the sequenced repertoires came from samples collected on day 63 after the first injection. In Cohort 1b, 25 adults aged 18-55 years were enrolled at a single site in Boston, USA, between 29 July and 7 August 2020. Ad26.COV2.S was a replication-incompetent adenovirus type 26 vector that expressed a prefusion-stabilized SARS-CoV-2 spike protein derived from the original Wuhan strain.

General conclusions and limits of the study: It was noted by the authors that total T cell responses may have been underestimated by the TCR breadth and depth analyses. Comparable non-spike TCR breadth was observed between vaccine and placebo recipients, consistent with only spike being contained in the vaccine. The study was not powered to compare responses between vaccine doses or regimens. Ad26.COV2.S recipients had higher spike-specific TCR breadth than placebo recipients (P = 0.0014). After vaccination, substantial breadth of spike-specific CD8+ and CD4+ T cell responses was reported.

The specimen was peripheral blood, collected in a trial of Ad26.COV2.S vaccine versus placebo. The receptor was derived from a person aged 18 to 59 who received the Ad26.COV2.S COVID-19 vaccine or a placebo. The chain is encoded by TRBV6-2 or TRBV6-3 joined to TRBJ2-7; the D region possibly corresponds to TRBD2 (5 bases align). The DNA sequence is given as TGTGCCAGCAGTTACTCTTCCCAGCGGTACTCCTACGAGCAGTACTTC. It codes for CASSYSSQRYSYEQYF.